This entry is about one T cell receptor beta chain. Its antigen specificity is not known. Base qualities are not at hand, and no much larger clone is one base apart. The entry originates in a study of blood T cell repertoires in COVID-19 (dated by TCRdb to the early 2020s). As for the study more broadly: Samples from collaborators originated in the United States, Italy and Spain and spanned both the acute and convalescent phases of COVID-19. The repertoires were released in a freely available public database meant as a resource for research on the immune response to SARS-CoV-2. The sample metadata nearly always contained a de-identified subject ID, COVID-19 status, age in years and sex. The samples were drawn from the first 160 participants of the ongoing ImmuneRACE study and from 950 to 1,500 subjects provided by 6 global collaborators. The material from the prospective study consisted of cDNA or gDNA derived from T cells, B-cell-depleted T cells, or PBMCs. Subjects who had been exposed to COVID-19, were actively infected with it, or had recovered from it provided the deeply sampled blood TCRbeta repertoires that made up the dataset. Where available, HLA class I and class II types were taken from metadata supplied by the sample provider and were not determined by assay-based typing. Points the paper makes about the study in general: Clinical and demographic metadata were provided uncurated, with the amount varying by source and participant.

The collaborating institutions used their own protocols to collect whole blood in K2EDTA tubes. Collaborator samples were shipped for TCRbeta analysis as frozen whole blood, isolated PBMCs, or DNA extracted from either sample type. The immunoSEQ Assay, a bias-controlled multiplex PCR, was used to amplify TCRbeta CDR3 regions from genomic DNA. The authors' pipeline ran thus. The number of nucleated cells in each sample was estimated from the amplification of reference gene primers within the assay. To quantify the absolute abundance of each unique TCRbeta CDR3 rearrangement, sequence reads were collapsed and filtered. For each sample, productive Simpson clonality was calculated as the square root of Simpson's diversity index across productive rearrangements. In its TCRdb copy, this immuneACCESS table keeps in-frame sequences only and misses some clones. Where compared with another copy, unresolved V genes explain less than half of these, and the others have no known cause. The V and J calls and clone size are taken from that table; D and trimming were inferred from the DNA. This sample lists 200,000 to 250,000 clones; 85% to 90% were detected once. Less than 3% of the sample is taken by the ten largest.

The TCR originated in a woman aged 55 to 70 with acute or convalescent COVID-19. The specimen was peripheral blood.

CDR3 region: CAWSVVGGRNEQFF. The sequenced DNA: TGTGCCTGGAGTGTAGTGGGGGGGCGAAATGAGCAGTTCTTC. This receptor chain uses TRBV30 and TRBJ2-1; a tentative D match to TRBD2 spans 7 bases. Trimming at the junction amounts to 0 bases on V and 7 bases on J, and the germline ends lie 13 bases apart. Sequences GTSNPN (CDR1) and SVGIG (CDR2) are obtained from the germline V gene (reference sequence). CDR3 length: 14 amino acids, cysteine to phenylalanine. Only the CDR3 DNA stays, 42 bases, in frame from base 1.